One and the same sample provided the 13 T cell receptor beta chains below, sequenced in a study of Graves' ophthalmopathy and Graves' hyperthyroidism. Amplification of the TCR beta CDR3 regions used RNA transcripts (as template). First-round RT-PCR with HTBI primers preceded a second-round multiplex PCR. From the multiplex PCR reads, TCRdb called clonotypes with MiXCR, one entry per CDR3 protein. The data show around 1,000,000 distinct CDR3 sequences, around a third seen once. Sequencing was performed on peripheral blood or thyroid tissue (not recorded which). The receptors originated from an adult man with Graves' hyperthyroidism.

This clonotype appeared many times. The CDR3 nucleotides are TGTGCCAGCAGTTACAAGGGGCAGGCTAACTATGGCTACACCTTC. It translates to CASSYKGQANYGYTF. The rearrangement links TRBV6-5 to TRBJ1-2, with a possible D match to TRBD1 (5 bases). In germline, CDR1 is MNHEY, CDR2 SVGAGI. This CDR3 is 15 amino acids long. V gave up 2 bases and J gave up 0 bases, with 10 bases separating them.

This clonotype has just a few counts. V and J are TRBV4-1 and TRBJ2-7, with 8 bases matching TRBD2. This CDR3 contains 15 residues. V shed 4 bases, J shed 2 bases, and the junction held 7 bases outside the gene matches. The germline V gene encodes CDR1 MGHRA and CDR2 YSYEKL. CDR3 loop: CASSRISGATYEQYF. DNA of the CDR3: TGCGCCAGCAGCCGGATTAGCGGGGCCACCTACGAGCAGTACTTC.

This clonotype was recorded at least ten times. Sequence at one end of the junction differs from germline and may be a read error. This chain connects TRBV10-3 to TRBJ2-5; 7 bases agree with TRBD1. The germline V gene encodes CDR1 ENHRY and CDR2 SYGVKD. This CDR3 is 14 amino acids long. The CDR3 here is CASSERYRGETQYF. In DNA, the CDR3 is TGTGCCAGCAGTGAAAGATACAGGGGAGAGACCCAGTACTTC.

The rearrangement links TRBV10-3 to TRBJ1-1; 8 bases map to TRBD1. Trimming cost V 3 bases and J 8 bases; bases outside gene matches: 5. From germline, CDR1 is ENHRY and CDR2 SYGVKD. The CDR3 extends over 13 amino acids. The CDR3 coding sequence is TGTGCCATCAGTGAATCAGGGGGCCTAGAAGCTTTCTTT. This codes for CAISESGGLEAFF.

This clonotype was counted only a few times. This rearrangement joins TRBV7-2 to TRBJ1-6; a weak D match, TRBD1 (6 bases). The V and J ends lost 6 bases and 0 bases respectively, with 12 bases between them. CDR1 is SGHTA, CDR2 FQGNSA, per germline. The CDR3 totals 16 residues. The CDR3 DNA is TGTGCCAGCAGGGACAGAAAGAGCTCCTATAATTCACCCCTCCACTTT. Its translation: CASRDRKSSYNSPLHF.

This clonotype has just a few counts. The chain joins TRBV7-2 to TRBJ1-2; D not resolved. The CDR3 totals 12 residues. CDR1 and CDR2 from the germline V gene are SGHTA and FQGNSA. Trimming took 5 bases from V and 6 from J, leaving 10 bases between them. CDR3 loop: CASSPVLDGYTF. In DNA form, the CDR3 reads TGTGCCAGCAGCCCCGTCCTAGATGGCTACACCTTC.

CDR3 loop: CASSQEVRGRSTGELFF. CDR3 coding DNA: TGTGCCAGCAGCCAAGAGGTGAGGGGAAGATCCACCGGGGAGCTGTTTTTT. The chain employs TRBV7-9 and TRBJ2-2; either TRBD1 or TRBD2 may supply D (5 bases each). CDR1 and CDR2 (germline): SEHNR, FQNEAQ (reference sequence). The V end was cut by 5 bases, the J end by 4 bases, with 20 bases between. This CDR3 has 17 amino acids.

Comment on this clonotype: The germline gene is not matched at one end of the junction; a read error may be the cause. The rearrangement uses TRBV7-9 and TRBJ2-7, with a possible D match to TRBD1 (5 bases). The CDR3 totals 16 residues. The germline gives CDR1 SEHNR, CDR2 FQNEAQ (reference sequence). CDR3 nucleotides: TGCGCCAGCAGCCAAGATACTAAGGGGTCCCCCTACGAGCAGTACTTC. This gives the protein CASSQDTKGSPYEQYF.

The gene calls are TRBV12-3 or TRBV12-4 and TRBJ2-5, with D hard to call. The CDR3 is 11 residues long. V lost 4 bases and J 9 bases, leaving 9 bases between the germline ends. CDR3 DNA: TGTGCCAGCAGTTCCAATCAGCCCCAGTACTTC. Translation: CASSSNQPQYF.

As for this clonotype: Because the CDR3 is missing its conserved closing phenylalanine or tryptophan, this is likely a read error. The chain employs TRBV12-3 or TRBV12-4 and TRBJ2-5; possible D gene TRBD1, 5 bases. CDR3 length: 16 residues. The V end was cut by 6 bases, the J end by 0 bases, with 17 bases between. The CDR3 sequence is CASSSRPTGNQETQYL. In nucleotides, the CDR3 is TGTGCCAGCAGCTCCCGACCAACAGGAAACCAAGAGACCCAGTACCTC.

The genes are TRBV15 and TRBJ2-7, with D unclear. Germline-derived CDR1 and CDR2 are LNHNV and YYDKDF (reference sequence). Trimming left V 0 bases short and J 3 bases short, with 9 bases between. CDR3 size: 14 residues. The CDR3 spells CATSRDWAHYEQYF. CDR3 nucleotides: TGTGCCACCAGCAGAGATTGGGCACACTACGAGCAGTACTTC. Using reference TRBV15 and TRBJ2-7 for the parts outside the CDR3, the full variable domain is DAMVIQNPRYQVTQFGKPVTLSCSQTLNHNVMYWYQQKSSQAPKLLFHYYDKDFNNEADTPDNFQSRRPNTSFCFLDIRSPGLGDTAMYLCATSRDWAHYEQYFGPGTRLTVT.

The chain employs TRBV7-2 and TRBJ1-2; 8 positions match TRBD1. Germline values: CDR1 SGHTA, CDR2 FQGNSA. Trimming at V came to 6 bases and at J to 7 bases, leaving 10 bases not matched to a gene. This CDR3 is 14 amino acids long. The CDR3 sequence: CASSWTGMIGGYTF. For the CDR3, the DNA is TGTGCCAGCAGTTGGACAGGGATGATCGGTGGCTACACCTTC.

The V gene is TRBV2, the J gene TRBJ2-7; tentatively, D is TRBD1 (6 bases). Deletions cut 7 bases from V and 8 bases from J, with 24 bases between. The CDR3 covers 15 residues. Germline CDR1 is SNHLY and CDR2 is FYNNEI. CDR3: CASNTAGDNQPQQYF. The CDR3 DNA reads TGTGCCAGCAACACCGCAGGGGACAATCAGCCCCAGCAGTACTTC. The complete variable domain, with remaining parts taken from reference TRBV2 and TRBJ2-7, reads EPEVTQTPSHQVTQMGQEVILRCVPISNHLYFYWYRQILGQKVEFLVSFYNNEISEKSEIFDDQFSVERPDGSNFTLKIRSTKLEDSAMYFCASNTAGDNQPQQYFGPGTRLTVT.